The 4 T cell receptor beta chains below come from one sample, sequenced in a study of OX40 agonist ivuxolimab in advanced cancers. Assay used: immunoSEQ multiplex PCR; TCRdb lists only in-frame clones, some missing. The sample has tens of thousands of clones; roughly 89% are singletons. The material sequenced was CD4+ or CD8+ T cells sorted from blood, taken in a trial of the OX40 agonist ivuxolimab. The receptors derive from an adult with an advanced solid tumor such as melanoma, head and neck, liver or kidney cancer.

The sample holds one count of this clone. The V gene is TRBV7-3, the J gene TRBJ2-1; the D is unclear. CDR3 size: 12 residues. CDR1 and CDR2 from the germline V gene are SGHTA and FQGTGA. Trimming removed 4 bases at V and 9 bases at J, with 10 bases between. As DNA, the CDR3 is TGTGCCAGCAGCTCCGGGCCTTCTGAGCAGTTCTTC. Amino acids: CASSSGPSEQFF.

This clone has a single count. The V gene is TRBV7-9, the J gene TRBJ1-1; 9 bases map to TRBD1. Germline V lookup: CDR1 SEHNR, CDR2 FQNEAQ (reference sequence). CDR3 length equals 13 residues. J lost 7 bases, V lost 5 bases, and 5 bases had no gene match. CDR3 region: CASSLEDRGEAFF. In DNA, the CDR3 is TGTGCCAGCAGCCTAGAGGACAGGGGTGAAGCTTTCTTT.

V usage is TRBV11-2 and J usage is TRBJ2-7; a weak D match, TRBD1 (5 bases). V shed 6 bases and J shed 2 bases, with 14 bases lying between them. Germline V gene lookup returns CDR1 SGHAT and CDR2 FQNNGV. The CDR3 runs 14 residues. This chain's CDR3 is CASRSPDMAYEQYF. In DNA, the CDR3 is TGTGCCAGCAGGTCCCCGGACATGGCCTACGAGCAGTACTTC.

V usage is TRBV4-2 and J usage is TRBJ1-6, with D hard to call. The CDR3 is 16 amino acids. Per germline, CDR1 LGHNA and CDR2 YNFKEQ. V lost 0 bases and J lost 7, with 13 bases in between. This chain's CDR3 is CASSQERSLTNSPLHF. For the CDR3, the DNA is TGTGCCAGCAGCCAAGAACGATCACTTACGAATTCACCCCTCCACTTT.